These 20 T cell receptor beta chains share one sample of origin, sequenced in a study of a mutant IDH1 vaccine in newly diagnosed glioma. Libraries were prepared by immunoSEQ multiplex PCR; TCRdb keeps only in-frame clonotypes and omits some of them. The sample contains 30,000 or so clones, 70% to 90% of which appear only once. Time point of the sample: baseline, week 1 (first vaccination visit). Sample treatment: pre-vaccination baseline after standard-of-care therapy. Source: PBMCs, taken from a glioma patient treated with radiotherapy, temozolomide or both. Source of these receptors: a woman aged 40 to 49 with glioma.

The CDR3 protein is CASRTTVSTDTQYF. The DNA of the CDR3 is TGTGCCAGCAGAACGACAGTTAGCACAGATACGCAGTATTTT. The chain links TRBV6-5 to TRBJ2-3, with D possibly being TRBD1 (5 bases). Between the trimmed V and J ends, which lost 6 bases and 0 bases, there was a span of 10 bases. From germline, CDR1 is MNHEY and CDR2 SVGAGI. CDR3 length equals 14 residues.

The V and J genes are TRBV6-6 and TRBJ2-5, with 7 bases aligning to TRBD2. Unmatched junction bases numbered 6, after V lost 7 bases and J lost 4 bases. Germline V gene sequence: CDR1 MNHNY, CDR2 SVGAGI (reference sequence). The CDR3 is 13 residues long. The CDR3 nucleotides read TGTGCCAGCATGGGCGCGGGAGTAGAGACCCAGTACTTC. Translation gives CASMGAGVETQYF.

This chain links TRBV5-6 with TRBJ2-7; D remains ambiguous. This CDR3 is built from 15 residues. The V end lost 0 bases, the J end lost 0 bases, and 10 bases lay between the germline ends. The germline V gene encodes CDR1 SGHDT and CDR2 YYEEEE. The DNA of the CDR3 is TGTGCCAGCAGCTTGGATGGCAGGAGCTCCTACGAGCAGTACTTC. Translated: CASSLDGRSSYEQYF.

This clone appeared a few times. The chain couples TRBV10-2 to TRBJ1-1, with unresolved D. In germline, CDR1 is WSHSY, CDR2 SAAADI. The CDR3 spans 13 residues. The V end was cut by 6 bases, the J end by 8 bases, with 16 bases between. The CDR3 DNA sequence: TGCGCCAGCAGCCGTCCAGGTCCGGACGAAGCTTTCTTT. Its protein is CASSRPGPDEAFF.

The chain has TRBV10-1 and TRBJ2-1; a weak D match, TRBD2 (7 bases). The V gene's germline CDR1 is WNHNN and CDR2 SYGVQD (reference sequence). The CDR3 is made up of 15 amino acids. The V end was cut by 3 bases, the J end by 2 bases, with 11 bases between. The chain's CDR3 is CASSDIGGPYNEQFF. In nucleotides, the CDR3 is TGCGCCAGCAGTGATATCGGGGGGCCCTACAATGAGCAGTTCTTC.

This clone qualifies as medium-sized. The genes are TRBV30 and TRBJ1-5; D is uncertain. The germline CDR1 and CDR2 sequences are GTSNPN and SVGIG (reference sequence). The CDR3 extends over 13 amino acids. Between the trimmed V and J ends, which lost 2 bases and 0 bases, there was a span of 5 bases. The CDR3 DNA sequence: TGTGCCTGGAGTAGAGATAGCAATCAGCCCCAGCATTTT. Amino acid sequence: CAWSRDSNQPQHF.

The chain has TRBV7-8 and TRBJ1-2, with D possibly being TRBD1 (5 bases). The CDR3 totals 14 residues. Germline-derived CDR1 and CDR2 are SGHVS and FQNEAQ. V shed 0 bases and J shed 4 bases, with 9 bases lying between them. CDR3 nucleotides: TGTGCCAGCAGCTTAGCAGGGGTGACCTATGGCTACACCTTC. It encodes CASSLAGVTYGYTF. Looking up the rest from reference TRBV7-8 and TRBJ1-2 gives the full variable domain: GAGVSQSPRYKVAKRGQDVALRCDPISGHVSLFWYQQALGQGPEFLTYFQNEAQLDKSGLPSDRFFAERPEGSVSTLKIQRTQQEDSAVYLCASSLAGVTYGYTFGSGTRLTVV.

This chain links TRBV7-8 with TRBJ1-2; TRBD1 agrees at 7 bases. CDR3 length: 16 residues. V trimming: 4 bases; J trimming: 0 bases; junction bases outside the gene matches: 8. Germline CDR1 and CDR2: SGHVS and FQNEAQ. This CDR3 is CASSSLRDSSNYGYTF. The DNA of the CDR3 is TGTGCCAGCAGCTCCCTCCGGGACAGTTCTAACTATGGCTACACCTTC. The whole variable domain, remainder taken from reference TRBV7-8 and TRBJ1-2, is GAGVSQSPRYKVAKRGQDVALRCDPISGHVSLFWYQQALGQGPEFLTYFQNEAQLDKSGLPSDRFFAERPEGSVSTLKIQRTQQEDSAVYLCASSSLRDSSNYGYTFGSGTRLTVV.

The gene calls are TRBV15 and TRBJ1-6; no clear D. CDR3 length: 13 amino acids. CDR1 LNHNV and CDR2 YYDKDF come from the germline V gene (reference sequence). Trimming left V 1 base short and J 6 bases short, with 4 bases between. The CDR3 spells CATSRVSNSPLHF. CDR3 DNA: TGTGCCACCAGCAGAGTTTCTAATTCACCCCTCCACTTT.

This clone was counted a few times. The rearrangement links TRBV2 to TRBJ2-3, with D possibly being TRBD1 or TRBD2 (5 bases each). V dropped 5 bases and J dropped 0 bases, with 6 bases sitting between them. From germline, CDR1 is SNHLY and CDR2 FYNNEI. The CDR3 length is 13 residues. The CDR3 loop reads CASSRDSTDTQYF. The CDR3 DNA sequence: TGTGCCAGCAGTCGGGACAGCACAGATACGCAGTATTTT.

This chain links TRBV30 with TRBJ2-5; D may be TRBD1 or TRBD2 (5 bases each). Germline assignment: CDR1 GTSNPN and CDR2 SVGIG (reference sequence). The V gene lost 2 bases and the J gene lost 7 bases, with 20 bases spanning the gap. This CDR3 is built from 15 residues. In DNA, the CDR3 is TGTGCCTGGAGTCCACCCATCGCAGGGAGCCTGACCCAGTACTTC. Its translation is CAWSPPIAGSLTQYF.

This clone was observed once. CDR3 nucleotides: TGCAGCGGGAAGACAGGCCCTGGTACTGAAGCTTTCTTT. Residues: CSGKTGPGTEAFF. This chain links TRBV29-1 with TRBJ1-1; the D gene is possibly TRBD1 (6 bases). Trimming stripped 7 bases from V and 5 bases from J, with 17 bases between. Germline V gene data show CDR1 as SQVTM and CDR2 as ANQGSEA. This CDR3 region has 13 residues.

This chain joins TRBV10-3 and TRBJ1-5; D may be TRBD1 (6 bases). The CDR3 has 14 amino acids. V was clipped by 4 bases and J by 7 bases, with 14 bases between them. CDR1 and CDR2 (germline): ENHRY, SYGVKD. CDR3 nucleotides: TGTGCCATCAGTGTGGTGGGGGCGAACCAGCCCCAGCATTTT. Its translation: CAISVVGANQPQHF.

The chain couples TRBV7-8 to TRBJ2-5, with a weak D call TRBD2 (6 bases). Germline CDR1 reads SGHVS; CDR2 reads FQNEAQ. Trimming left V 3 bases short and J 1 base short, with 9 bases between. There are 14 residues in the CDR3. The CDR3 sequence: CASSLEGLQETQYF. For the CDR3, the DNA is TGTGCCAGCAGCTTGGAGGGACTCCAAGAGACCCAGTACTTC.

The chain joins TRBV4-1 to TRBJ1-5; unclear D gene. The CDR3 runs 15 residues. The germline V and J ends were trimmed by 0 bases and 6 bases, with 12 bases remaining between them. CDR1 MGHRA and CDR2 YSYEKL come from the germline V gene. The CDR3 loop reads CASSQDPRKGQPQHF. CDR3 bases: TGCGCCAGCAGCCAAGATCCAAGAAAAGGTCAGCCCCAGCATTTT.

The rearrangement links TRBV29-1 to TRBJ2-5; 8 bases are shared with TRBD2. This CDR3 spans 14 amino acids. The junction had 6 bases not matched to a gene; V was cut back by 5 bases and J by 1 base. Germline V CDR1 and CDR2: SQVTM, ANQGSEA. CDR3 sequence reads: CSVYGRDPQETQYF. The DNA for the CDR3 is TGCAGCGTTTACGGGAGGGATCCCCAAGAGACCCAGTACTTC.

The rearrangement joins TRBV5-1 to TRBJ2-7, with D perhaps matching TRBD1 (5 bases). From germline, CDR1 is SGHRS and CDR2 YFSETQ. This CDR3 is 13 amino acids long. V lost 4 bases and J lost 4, with 12 bases in between. The CDR3 region is CASSLGHGYEQYF. The CDR3 DNA reads as TGCGCCAGCAGCCTAGGACACGGTTACGAGCAGTACTTC.

The rearrangement links TRBV18 to TRBJ1-2, with 7 bases fitting TRBD1. V shed 5 bases, J shed 8 bases, and the junction held 14 bases outside the gene matches. The CDR3 covers 15 residues. The germline gives CDR1 KGHSH, CDR2 LQKENI. The CDR3 nucleotides are TGTGCCAGCTCAGATCGACAGGGCCCACCGGAGGGCTACACCTTC. This encodes CASSDRQGPPEGYTF.

The chain couples TRBV5-4 to TRBJ2-7; D remains ambiguous. The germline gives CDR1 SGHNT, CDR2 YYREEE (reference sequence). Trimming shortened V by 4 bases and J by 2 bases, and 13 bases separated the two germline ends. This CDR3 spans 14 amino acids. The CDR3 DNA reads TGTGCCAGCAGCCTTTTGGGAAAGCCCTACGAGCAGTACTTC. Protein sequence: CASSLLGKPYEQYF.

The chain uses TRBV5-4 and TRBJ2-7; 11 positions match TRBD1. Germline V gene data show CDR1 as SGHNT and CDR2 as YYREEE (reference sequence). Trimming at V came to 4 bases and at J to 3 bases, leaving 6 bases not matched to a gene. The CDR3 loop spans 15 amino acids. The CDR3 region has the DNA TGTGCCAGCAGCCCGGGACAGGGGGGTTACTACGAGCAGTACTTC. This gives the protein CASSPGQGGYYEQYF.